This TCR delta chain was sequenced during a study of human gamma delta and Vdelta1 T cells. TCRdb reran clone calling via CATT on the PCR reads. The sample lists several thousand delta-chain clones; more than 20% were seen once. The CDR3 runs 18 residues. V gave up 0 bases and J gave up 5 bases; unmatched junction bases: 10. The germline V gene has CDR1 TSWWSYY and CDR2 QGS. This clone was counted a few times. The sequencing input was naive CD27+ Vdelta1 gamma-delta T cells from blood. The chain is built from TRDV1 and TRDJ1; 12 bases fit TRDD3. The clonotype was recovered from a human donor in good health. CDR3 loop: CALGELNGLGDTEDKLIF. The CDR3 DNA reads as TGTGCTCTTGGGGAACTAAACGGGCTGGGGGATACGGAGGATAAACTCATCTTT.